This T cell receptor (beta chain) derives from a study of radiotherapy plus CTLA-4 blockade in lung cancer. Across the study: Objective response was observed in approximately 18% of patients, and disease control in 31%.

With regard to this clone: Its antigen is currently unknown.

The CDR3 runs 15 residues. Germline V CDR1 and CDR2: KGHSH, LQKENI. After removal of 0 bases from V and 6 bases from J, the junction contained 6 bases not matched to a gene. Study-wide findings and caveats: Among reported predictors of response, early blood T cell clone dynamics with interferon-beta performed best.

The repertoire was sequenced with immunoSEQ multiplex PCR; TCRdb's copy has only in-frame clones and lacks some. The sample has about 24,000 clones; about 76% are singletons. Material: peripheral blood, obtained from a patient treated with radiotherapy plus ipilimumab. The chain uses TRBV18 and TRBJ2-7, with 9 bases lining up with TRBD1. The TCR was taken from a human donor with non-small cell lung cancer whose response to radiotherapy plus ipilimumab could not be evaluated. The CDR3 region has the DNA TGTGCCAGCTCACCACCAACAGGGGGCGAAGGCGAGCAGTACTTC. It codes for CASSPPTGGEGEQYF.